The rows below give T cell receptor beta chains drawn from one sample of a study of blood T cells in healthy people across ages. TCRdb re-derived calls from the 5' RACE reads in MiXCR, one entry per CDR3 protein. The top ten clones hold 10% to 13% of a sample with 800,000 to 950,000 distinct CDR3 sequences, 25% to 35% of them seen once. The sample was also reused in another study, on T cells of mothers and their children.

The material sequenced was blood. The receptors originated from a woman in her forties in good health. CDR3s include the opening cysteine and the closing phenylalanine or tryptophan. A D gene is named only where the DNA matches it firmly. Part of the rows lack a size; the others show once, few, many or a class for expanded clones.

V,length,J,size,D,CDR3,DNA
TRBV28,14,TRBJ1-2,NA,NA,CASSWGTDGNGYTF,TGTGCCAGCAGTTGGGGAACGGACGGGAATGGCTACACCTTC
TRBV12-3/TRBV12-4,17,TRBJ2-3,once,NA,CASSPLGGDRHTDTQYF,TGTGCCAGCAGTCCCTTAGGGGGAGACAGGCACACAGATACGCAGTATTTT
TRBV7-2,16,TRBJ1-5,NA,NA,CASSLALGFSNQPQHF,TGTGCCAGCAGCTTAGCCCTTGGATTTAGCAATCAGCCCCAGCATTTT
TRBV7-6,14,TRBJ2-4,NA,NA,CASSSTQDGNIQYF,TGTGCCAGCAGCTCCACCCAGGACGGAAACATTCAGTACTTC
TRBV5-1,14,TRBJ1-1,NA,NA,CASSLGGQVTEAFF,TGCGCCAGCAGCTTGGGGGGTCAGGTCACTGAAGCTTTCTTT
TRBV20-1,13,TRBJ2-1,NA,NA,CSARDMGPNEQFF,TGCAGTGCTAGAGATATGGGCCCCAATGAGCAGTTCTTC
TRBV20-1,14,TRBJ1-3,NA,NA,CSAREGTSGNTIYF,TGCAGTGCTAGAGAGGGGACATCTGGAAACACCATATATTTT
TRBV7-2,14,TRBJ2-1,few,TRBD1,CASSLATPGQTQFF,TGTGCCAGCAGCTTAGCGACCCCGGGACAGACCCAGTTCTTC
TRBV4-1,16,TRBJ1-3,NA,NA,CASSQTYSTAGNTIYF,TGCGCCAGCAGCCAAACGTACAGTACGGCTGGAAACACCATATATTTT
TRBV12-3/TRBV12-4,17,TRBJ2-6,NA,NA,CASSFEGRWAGANVLTF,TGTGCCAGCAGTTTTGAGGGAAGATGGGCTGGGGCCAACGTCCTGACTTTC
TRBV29-1,14,TRBJ2-7,few,NA,CSALEGSSYNEQYF,TGCAGCGCCCTGGAGGGGAGCTCCTACAATGAGCAGTACTTC
TRBV2,13,TRBJ1-6,few,NA,CASGGTPNSPLHF,TGTGCCAGTGGGGGGACACCCAATTCACCCCTCCACTTT
TRBV9,14,TRBJ2-7,few,NA,CASSVERGTHEQYF,TGTGCCAGCAGCGTAGAGCGTGGTACGCACGAGCAGTACTTC
TRBV27,13,TRBJ2-4,NA,NA,CASSSSDKNIQYF,TGTGCCAGCAGTTCATCCGACAAAAACATTCAGTACTTC
TRBV20-1,18,TRBJ1-1,NA,TRBD1,CSARDFEGQGGFLSGAFF,TGCAGTGCTAGAGATTTTGAAGGACAGGGTGGGTTTTTGTCTGGAGCTTTCTTT
TRBV11-2,16,TRBJ2-5,NA,NA,CASSLAVSGGWETQYF,TGTGCCAGCAGCTTAGCGGTTAGCGGTGGGTGGGAGACCCAGTACTTC
TRBV28,16,TRBJ2-7,NA,NA,CASTQGGPLFFYEQYF,TGTGCCAGCACTCAGGGGGGCCCCCTCTTCTTCTACGAGCAGTACTTC
TRBV7-9,14,TRBJ1-2,few,NA,CASSLLADIGGYTF,TGTGCCAGCAGCTTACTTGCAGACATTGGCGGCTACACCTTC
TRBV30,13,TRBJ1-2,NA,NA,CAWSVGSRQGYTF,TGTGCCTGGAGTGTAGGATCTCGTCAAGGCTACACCTTC
TRBV27,15,TRBJ2-3,many,NA,CASSLLEARTDTQYF,TGTGCCAGCAGTCTACTAGAGGCCCGCACAGATACGCAGTATTTT
TRBV7-7,20,TRBJ2-6,many,TRBD1,CASSPLGQGALSSGANVLTF,TGTGCTAGCAGCCCTCTGGGACAGGGGGCCCTTAGCTCTGGGGCCAACGTCCTGACTTTC
TRBV20-1,17,TRBJ2-7,many,TRBD2,CSARITPGLAAGYEQYF,TGCAGTGCTAGGATAACCCCGGGACTAGCGGCGGGCTACGAGCAGTACTTC
TRBV20-1,16,TRBJ2-5,few,NA,CSARLTGRTNQETQYF,TGCAGTGCTAGACTAACGGGTAGGACCAACCAAGAGACCCAGTACTTC
TRBV5-1,13,TRBJ1-4,once,NA,CASKRPPSEKLFF,TGCGCCAGCAAAAGGCCGCCAAGTGAAAAACTGTTTTTT
TRBV7-2,13,TRBJ2-1,few,TRBD2,CASSFGGGNEQFF,TGTGCCAGCAGCTTCGGCGGGGGGAATGAGCAGTTCTTC
TRBV20-1,13,TRBJ2-7,NA,NA,CSVGREYTYEQYF,TGCAGTGTTGGACGGGAATATACCTACGAGCAGTACTTC
TRBV4-3,14,TRBJ1-2,NA,NA,CASSQAQRDYGYTF,TGCGCCAGCAGCCAAGCTCAACGGGACTATGGCTACACCTTC
TRBV6-6,16,TRBJ2-7,NA,NA,CASSYGDPPSSYEQYF,TGTGCCAGCAGTTACGGAGACCCACCGAGCTCCTACGAGCAGTACTTC
TRBV5-1,13,TRBJ2-7,many,NA,CASSLGDIYEQYF,TGCGCCAGCAGCTTGGGGGATATCTACGAGCAGTACTTC
TRBV6-5,16,TRBJ2-7,NA,NA,CASTYEGGRPYNEQYF,TGTGCCAGCACCTACGAAGGGGGGCGTCCCTACAATGAGCAGTACTTC
TRBV12-3/TRBV12-4,14,TRBJ2-7,few,TRBD1,CASSLRGQGIEQYF,TGTGCCAGCAGTTTAAGGGGGCAGGGGATCGAGCAGTACTTC
TRBV27,14,TRBJ2-7,many,TRBD1,CASSLQGANNEQYF,TGTGCCAGCAGTCTACAGGGGGCGAACAACGAGCAGTACTTC
TRBV7-2,15,TRBJ1-2,few,NA,CASSSLRTGYYGYTF,TGTGCCAGCAGCTCCCTCAGGACCGGGTACTATGGCTACACCTTC
TRBV12-3/TRBV12-4,14,TRBJ2-7,few,NA,CASTAERSSYEQYF,TGTGCCAGCACGGCGGAAAGAAGCTCCTACGAGCAGTACTTC
TRBV7-9,12,TRBJ2-3,NA,TRBD2,CASSYSGREQYF,TGTGCCAGCAGCTATAGCGGGAGGGAGCAGTATTTT
TRBV6-5,14,TRBJ2-5,NA,NA,CASRCRAGSETQYF,TGTGCCAGCAGATGCCGCGCGGGGTCAGAGACCCAGTACTTC
TRBV20-1,16,TRBJ2-1,few,NA,CSARGTAISAHNEQFF,TGCAGTGCTAGAGGTACAGCGATTTCAGCACACAATGAGCAGTTCTTC
TRBV12-3/TRBV12-4,16,TRBJ1-2,many,TRBD1,CASSLESPGGNYGYTF,TGTGCCAGCAGTTTAGAGTCGCCAGGGGGAAACTATGGCTACACCTTC
TRBV4-1,15,TRBJ1-5,few,TRBD1,CASSHPGDRNQPQHF,TGCGCCAGCAGCCACCCAGGGGACAGAAATCAGCCCCAGCATTTT
TRBV7-3,14,TRBJ2-2,NA,NA,CASRRGPNTGELFF,TGTGCCAGCAGGCGGGGTCCGAACACCGGGGAGCTGTTTTTT
TRBV10-3,15,TRBJ2-7,many,TRBD1,CAISTGQGSSYEQYF,TGTGCCATCAGTACGGGACAGGGGAGCTCCTACGAGCAGTACTTC
TRBV2,15,TRBJ2-3,few,TRBD2,CASSELAGGADTQYF,TGTGCCAGCAGTGAACTAGCGGGGGGAGCAGATACGCAGTATTTT
TRBV7-9,15,TRBJ1-1,NA,TRBD1,CASSLGRGANTEAFF,TGTGCCAGCAGCTTAGGCAGGGGGGCAAACACTGAAGCTTTCTTT
TRBV12-3/TRBV12-4,13,TRBJ2-7,many,NA,CASSFSGIDEQYF,TGTGCCAGCAGTTTTTCAGGGATTGACGAGCAGTACTTC
TRBV7-2,17,TRBJ2-2,NA,NA,CASSLDPISANTGELFF,TGTGCCAGCAGCCTTGACCCGATTTCCGCGAACACCGGGGAGCTGTTTTTT
TRBV28,16,TRBJ2-7,NA,NA,CASTLGGGGPAYEQYF,TGTGCCAGCACCCTTGGCGGAGGGGGGCCGGCCTACGAGCAGTACTTC
TRBV20-1,14,TRBJ2-7,many,TRBD2,CSAKGGLAGDEQYF,TGCAGTGCTAAGGGGGGGCTAGCGGGGGACGAGCAGTACTTC
TRBV12-3/TRBV12-4,15,TRBJ1-2,few,NA,CASSPSPRVGYGYTF,TGTGCCAGCAGTCCCTCGCCCAGGGTGGGCTATGGCTACACCTTC
TRBV2,17,TRBJ1-2,NA,NA,CASSLGGFRGFWYGYTF,TGTGCCAGCAGTCTCGGTGGGTTCAGGGGATTTTGGTATGGCTACACCTTC
TRBV7-3,15,TRBJ2-3,few,TRBD2,CASTNSGGRSDTQYF,TGTGCCAGCACCAATAGCGGGGGTCGGTCAGATACGCAGTATTTT
TRBV12-3/TRBV12-4,13,TRBJ1-1,NA,NA,CASSLKAETEAFF,TGTGCCAGCAGTTTAAAGGCGGAGACTGAAGCTTTCTTT
TRBV12-3/TRBV12-4,19,TRBJ2-7,NA,TRBD1,CASSTNPGQGASSSHEQYF,TGTGCCAGCAGTACAAATCCGGGACAGGGGGCTTCCTCCTCCCACGAGCAGTACTTC
TRBV9,16,TRBJ2-1,NA,TRBD2,CASSVVGGVSYNEQFF,TGTGCCAGCAGCGTAGTCGGGGGGGTCTCCTACAATGAGCAGTTCTTC